A single sample is the source of the 10 T cell receptor beta chains below, sequenced in a study of identical twins. TCRdb re-derived calls from the 5' RACE reads in MiXCR, one entry per CDR3 protein. The sample records approximately 630,000 distinct CDR3 sequences, just over 7% being singletons. This same sample was also taken into another study, of yellow fever vaccine responses in identical twins.

What was sequenced was PBMCs. These receptor sequences come from a woman younger than 35 in good health.

The table lists this clonotype with a few counts. This chain joins TRBV28 and TRBJ2-7; tentatively, D is TRBD1 (5 bases). V gave up 3 bases and J gave up 9 bases, with 12 bases separating them. CDR3 size: 12 residues. Germline V gives CDR1 MDHEN, CDR2 SYDVKM. CDR3 residues: CASSFQGLVQYF. CDR3 nucleotide sequence: TGTGCCAGCAGTTTTCAGGGCCTGGTGCAGTACTTC.

This clonotype was seen more than once but under ten times. V usage is TRBV5-6 and J usage is TRBJ2-4; D not certain. Germline V gives CDR1 SGHDT, CDR2 YYEEEE. The CDR3 totals 15 residues. V was shortened by 4 bases and J by 0 bases, with 11 bases between the two germline ends. CDR3 residues: CASSKKMIAKNIQYF. CDR3 DNA: TGTGCCAGCAGCAAAAAGATGATAGCCAAAAACATTCAGTACTTC.

V and J are TRBV4-1 and TRBJ2-1; 8 bases line up with TRBD1. The germline CDR1 and CDR2 sequences are MGHRA and YSYEKL. V lost 1 base and J lost 7; bases outside the gene matches: 6. The CDR3 runs 15 residues. CDR3 loop: CASSQGSRGRNEQFF. Written as DNA, the CDR3 is TGCGCCAGCAGCCAAGGGTCCAGGGGGCGGAATGAGCAGTTCTTC.

This clonotype appeared many times. The rearrangement links TRBV5-1 to TRBJ1-1; 7 bases fit TRBD1. There are 14 residues in the CDR3. Germline lookup yields CDR1 SGHRS and CDR2 YFSETQ. Unmatched junction bases numbered 5, after V lost 5 bases and J lost 1 base. The CDR3 sequence: CASRATGENTEAFF. In DNA, the CDR3 is TGCGCCAGCAGAGCTACAGGGGAGAACACTGAAGCTTTCTTT.

This clonotype was counted many times. The chain has TRBV10-3 and TRBJ2-1, with a weak D call TRBD2 (6 bases). Trimming left V 4 bases short and J 2 bases short, with 18 bases between. The CDR3 covers 17 residues. Per the germline V gene, CDR1 is ENHRY and CDR2 is SYGVKD. CDR3 region: CAISGSLGGLAYNEQFF. CDR3 sequence (DNA): TGTGCCATCAGTGGGTCCCTCGGGGGTCTCGCCTACAATGAGCAGTTCTTC.

This clonotype was found a few times. The V and J genes are TRBV4-1 and TRBJ1-1; D is perhaps TRBD1 (5 bases). The germline CDR1 and CDR2 sequences are MGHRA and YSYEKL. The ends were cut back, 1 base at V and 1 base at J, with 10 bases in the middle. This CDR3 contains 15 residues. The CDR3 is CASSQAGRTNTEAFF. CDR3 DNA sequence: TGCGCCAGCAGCCAAGCGGGACGGACGAACACTGAAGCTTTCTTT.

This clonotype was recorded many times. J is TRBJ2-3 and V is TRBV18; D is possibly TRBD2 (6 bases). CDR3 length: 16 amino acids. Trimming left V 5 bases short and J 2 bases short, with 17 bases between. Germline V gene sequence: CDR1 KGHSH, CDR2 LQKENI. The CDR3 region has the DNA TGTGCCAGCTCAACGGGACTCTCCCCATTCACAGATACGCAGTATTTT. Its protein product is CASSTGLSPFTDTQYF.

There are a few counts of this clonotype. The chain combines TRBV3-1 with TRBJ2-2; TRBD2 agrees at 9 bases. J was trimmed by 7 bases and V by 4 bases; bases with no gene match: 7. Germline V gives CDR1 LGHDT, CDR2 YNNKEL (reference sequence). The CDR3 contains 15 residues. CDR3 residues: CASSPRRGGFGELFF. For the CDR3, the DNA is TGTGCCAGCAGCCCCCGGCGGGGGGGCTTCGGGGAGCTGTTTTTT.

In its sample, this clonotype was seen many times. The chain joins TRBV7-2 to TRBJ1-4; 8 bases agree with TRBD1. This CDR3 is built from 15 residues. CDR1 is SGHTA, CDR2 FQGNSA, per germline. V gave up 5 bases and J gave up 3 bases; unmatched junction bases: 5. The CDR3 sequence is CASSPGQGPNEKLFF. CDR3 sequence (DNA): TGTGCCAGCAGCCCTGGACAGGGTCCTAATGAAAAACTGTTTTTT.

In this sample, this clonotype turned up many times. The genes are TRBV12-3 or TRBV12-4 and TRBJ2-7, with D perhaps TRBD1 or TRBD2 (5 bases each). V lost 3 bases and J lost 8, with 14 bases in between. The CDR3 extends over 13 amino acids. The CDR3 region has the DNA TGTGCCAGCAGTTTGAGTGAGGGGTACCAGCAGTACGTC. Residues: CASSLSEGYQQYV.